Sequencing of this T cell receptor (beta chain) was carried out in a study of shared clonotypes between healthy human individuals. Study overall: Each donor's CD8 memory used one plate, CD8 naive two, each CD4 subset three.

This clone was seen a single time. The repertoire was sequenced with immunoSEQ multiplex PCR; TCRdb's copy has only in-frame clones and lacks some. The table records about 2.3 million clones, about nine tenths of them present only once. Material: naive CD4+ T cells from PBMCs. Subset of the sample: CD45RA+ positively selected. This TCR was sampled from a man aged 18 to 29 in good health. Some clones in this sample may be carry-over from other donors' samples.

The chain's CDR3 is CASSRGTGGSQETQYF. In nucleotides, the CDR3 is TGCGCCAGCAGCCGAGGGACAGGGGGATCCCAAGAGACCCAGTACTTC. The rearrangement joins TRBV5-1 to TRBJ2-5; TRBD1 aligns across 11 bases. This CDR3 spans 16 amino acids. After removal of 4 bases from V and 1 base from J, the junction contained 6 bases not matched to a gene. CDR1 SGHRS and CDR2 YFSETQ come from the germline V gene.